This T cell receptor beta chain came from a study of blood T cells in healthy people across ages. Study at large: About one barcoded beta molecule was captured per two T cells (by template switching). Study conclusions and caveats: In the absence of known donor CMV status, changes in expanded clonotypes were possibly confounded.

There are a few counts of this clonotype. Its antigen is still unknown. The CDR3 sequence is 15 residues long. Germline CDR1 SGHRS, CDR2 YFSETQ. V shed 0 bases and J shed 8 bases, with 15 bases lying between them. Every donor provided 7.5 to 10 milliliters of peripheral blood. The second PCR ran about 6 to 12 cycles with a sample-barcoded 5' primer and J-beta primers. CDR3-containing paired-end reads numbered at least 2.5 million in each sample. TCRdb recomputed calls from the 5' RACE reads with MiXCR, one row per CDR3 protein. The sample yields roughly 790,000 distinct CDR3 sequences, roughly two fifths seen once.

The TCR originated in a woman aged 55-69 years in good health. The chain is built from TRBV5-1 and TRBJ2-1, with a tentative D call TRBD2 (5 bases). Sample: blood. The CDR3 DNA sequence: TGCGCCAGCAGCTTGGGCGACCCGAGGGTTGATGAGCAGTTCTTC. It is translated as CASSLGDPRVDEQFF.